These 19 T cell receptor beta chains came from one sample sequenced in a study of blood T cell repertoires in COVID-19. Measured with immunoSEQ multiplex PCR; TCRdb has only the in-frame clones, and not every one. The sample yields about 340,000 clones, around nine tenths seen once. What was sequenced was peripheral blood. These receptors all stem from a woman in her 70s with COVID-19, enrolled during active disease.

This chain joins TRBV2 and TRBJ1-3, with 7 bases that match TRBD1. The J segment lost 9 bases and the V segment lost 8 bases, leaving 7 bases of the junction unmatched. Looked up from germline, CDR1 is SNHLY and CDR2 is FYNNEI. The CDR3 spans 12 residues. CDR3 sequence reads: CASARQGSTIYF. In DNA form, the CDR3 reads TGTGCCAGCGCCCGACAGGGATCCACCATATATTTT.

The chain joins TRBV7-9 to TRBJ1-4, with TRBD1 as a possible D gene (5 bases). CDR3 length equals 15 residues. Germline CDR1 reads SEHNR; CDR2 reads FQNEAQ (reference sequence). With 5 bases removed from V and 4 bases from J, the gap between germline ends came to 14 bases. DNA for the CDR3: TGTGCCAGCAGCCAGGGTATTGGGGATAATGAAAAACTGTTTTTT. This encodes CASSQGIGDNEKLFF.

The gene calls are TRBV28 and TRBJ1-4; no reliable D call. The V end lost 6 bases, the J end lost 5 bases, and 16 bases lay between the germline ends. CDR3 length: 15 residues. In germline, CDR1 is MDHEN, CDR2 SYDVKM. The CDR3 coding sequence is TGTGCCAGCAGCCTGCCCCGGGGTACAAATGAAAAACTGTTTTTT. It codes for CASSLPRGTNEKLFF.

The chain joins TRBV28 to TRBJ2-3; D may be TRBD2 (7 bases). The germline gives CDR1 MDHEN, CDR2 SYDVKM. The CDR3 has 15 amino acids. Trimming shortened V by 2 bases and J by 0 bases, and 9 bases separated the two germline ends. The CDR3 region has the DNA TGTGCCAGCAGTTTAGCGGGGGCGAGCACAGATACGCAGTATTTT. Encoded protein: CASSLAGASTDTQYF.

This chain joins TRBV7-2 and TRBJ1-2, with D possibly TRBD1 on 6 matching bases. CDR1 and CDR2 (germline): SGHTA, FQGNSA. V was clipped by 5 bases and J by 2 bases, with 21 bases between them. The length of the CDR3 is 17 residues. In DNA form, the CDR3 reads TGTGCCAGCAGCCCCCTACAAGACAGGTCAGAAAACTATGGCTACACCTTC. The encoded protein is CASSPLQDRSENYGYTF.

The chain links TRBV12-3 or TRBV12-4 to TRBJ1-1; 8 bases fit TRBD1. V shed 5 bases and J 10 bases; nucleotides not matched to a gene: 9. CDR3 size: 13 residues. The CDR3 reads CASSTGVGTGAFF. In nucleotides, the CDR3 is TGTGCCAGCAGTACGGGGGTGGGGACAGGAGCTTTCTTT.

The DNA of the CDR3 is TGTGCCAGCACTCAAGGACTGGGCTTTAGCTATGGCTACACCTTC. Amino acids: CASTQGLGFSYGYTF. This rearrangement joins TRBV2 to TRBJ1-2; D remains unclear. The V end lost 7 bases, the J end lost 4 bases, and 19 bases lay between the germline ends. This CDR3 has 15 residues. Germline V gene data show CDR1 as SNHLY and CDR2 as FYNNEI.

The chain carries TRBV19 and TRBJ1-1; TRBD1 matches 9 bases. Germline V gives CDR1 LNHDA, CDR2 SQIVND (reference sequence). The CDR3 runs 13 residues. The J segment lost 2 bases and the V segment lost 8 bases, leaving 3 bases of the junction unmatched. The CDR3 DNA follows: TGTGCCAGTCAAACAGGGGGCAACACTGAAGCTTTCTTT. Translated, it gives CASQTGGNTEAFF.

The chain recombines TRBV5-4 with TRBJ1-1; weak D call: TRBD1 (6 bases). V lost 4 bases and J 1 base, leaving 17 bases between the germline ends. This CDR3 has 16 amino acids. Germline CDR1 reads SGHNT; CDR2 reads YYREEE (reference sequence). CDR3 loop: CASSLGFGGANTEAFF. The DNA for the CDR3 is TGTGCCAGCAGCCTAGGGTTCGGGGGGGCGAACACTGAAGCTTTCTTT.

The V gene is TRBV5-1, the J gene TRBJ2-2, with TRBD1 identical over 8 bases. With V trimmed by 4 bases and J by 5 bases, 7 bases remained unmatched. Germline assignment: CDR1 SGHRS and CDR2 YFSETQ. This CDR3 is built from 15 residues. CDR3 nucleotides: TGCGCCAGCAGCAGGACAGGGAAGGTGACCGGGGAGCTGTTTTTT. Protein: CASSRTGKVTGELFF.

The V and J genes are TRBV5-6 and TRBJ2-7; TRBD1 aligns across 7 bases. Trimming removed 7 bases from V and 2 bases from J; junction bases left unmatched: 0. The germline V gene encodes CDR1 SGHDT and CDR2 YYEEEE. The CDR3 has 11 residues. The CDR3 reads CASGTAYEQYF. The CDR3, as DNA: TGTGCCAGCGGGACAGCCTACGAGCAGTACTTC.

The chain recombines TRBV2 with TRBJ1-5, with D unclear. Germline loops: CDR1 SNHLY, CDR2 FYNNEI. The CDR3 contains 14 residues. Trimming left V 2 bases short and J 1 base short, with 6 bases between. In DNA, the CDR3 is TGTGCCAGCAGTGAAATTCGGAGCAATCAGCCCCAGCATTTT. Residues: CASSEIRSNQPQHF.

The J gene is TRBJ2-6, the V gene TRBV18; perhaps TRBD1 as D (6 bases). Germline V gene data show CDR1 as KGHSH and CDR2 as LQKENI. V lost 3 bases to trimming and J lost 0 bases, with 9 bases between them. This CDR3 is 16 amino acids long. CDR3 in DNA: TGTGCCAGCTCACCCCAGGGGCTCTCTGGGGCCAACGTCCTGACTTTC. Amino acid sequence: CASSPQGLSGANVLTF.

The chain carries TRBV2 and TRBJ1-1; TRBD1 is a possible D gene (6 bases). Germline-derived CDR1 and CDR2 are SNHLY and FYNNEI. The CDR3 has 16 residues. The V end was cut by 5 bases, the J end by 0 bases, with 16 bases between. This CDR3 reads CASSRDTTNMNTEAFF. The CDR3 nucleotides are TGTGCCAGCAGTCGGGACACCACGAACATGAACACTGAAGCTTTCTTT.

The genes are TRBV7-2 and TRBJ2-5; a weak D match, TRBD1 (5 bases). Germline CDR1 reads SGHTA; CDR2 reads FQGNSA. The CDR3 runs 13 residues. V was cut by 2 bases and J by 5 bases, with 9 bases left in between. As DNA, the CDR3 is TGTGCCAGCAGCTTATGGGGCCCCGAGACCCAGTACTTC. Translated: CASSLWGPETQYF.

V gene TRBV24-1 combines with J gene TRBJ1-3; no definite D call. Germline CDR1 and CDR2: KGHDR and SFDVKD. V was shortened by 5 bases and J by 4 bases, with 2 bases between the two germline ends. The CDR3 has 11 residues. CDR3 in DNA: TGTGCCACCAGTGCGGGAAACACCATATATTTT. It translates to CATSAGNTIYF.

The CDR3 loop is CASSSNSMGALEAFF. In nucleotides, the CDR3 is TGTGCCAGCAGTTCAAACAGTATGGGAGCTCTTGAAGCTTTCTTT. This chain uses TRBV6-2 or TRBV6-3 with TRBJ1-1; D is unresolved. CDR1 MNHEY and CDR2 SVGEGT come from the germline V gene. The CDR3 length is 15 residues. The V end was cut by 4 bases, the J end by 7 bases, with 19 bases between.

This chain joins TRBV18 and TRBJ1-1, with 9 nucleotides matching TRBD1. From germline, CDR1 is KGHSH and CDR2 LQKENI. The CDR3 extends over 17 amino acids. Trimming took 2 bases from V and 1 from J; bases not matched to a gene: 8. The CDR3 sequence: CASSPELRGQGNTEAFF. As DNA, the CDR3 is TGTGCCAGCTCACCAGAGCTCAGGGGACAGGGGAACACTGAAGCTTTCTTT.

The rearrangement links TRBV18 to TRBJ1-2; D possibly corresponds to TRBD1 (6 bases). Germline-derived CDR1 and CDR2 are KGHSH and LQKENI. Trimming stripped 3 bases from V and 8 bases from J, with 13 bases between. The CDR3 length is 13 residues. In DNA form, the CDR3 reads TGTGCCAGCTCACCTGAACAGGGCTGGGGCTACACCTTC. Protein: CASSPEQGWGYTF. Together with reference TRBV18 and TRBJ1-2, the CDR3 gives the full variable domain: NAGVMQNPRHLVRRRGQEARLRCSPMKGHSHVYWYRQLPEEGLKFMVYLQKENIIDESGMPKERFSAEFPKEGPSILRIQQVVRGDSAAYFCASSPEQGWGYTFGSGTRLTVV.